The clone carrying this TCR beta chain has a handful of counts. The antigen remains unidentified. Template material for amplifying TCR beta CDR3 regions consisted of RNA transcripts. Primed by the HTBI set, a first-round RT-PCR was run on the TCR CDR3. Each CDR3 protein is one row after TCRdb ran MiXCR on the multiplex PCR reads. Here the sample spans 380,000 or so distinct CDR3 sequences, approximately 19% being singletons. The data stem from a study of T cells in Graves' hyperthyroidism and ophthalmopathy. Overall study context: The blood sample was taken at first diagnosis, before treatment began. Study-wide results and limits: Blood shared most expanded thyroid clonotypes above 0.001.

The germline CDR1 and CDR2 sequences are PRHDT and FYEKMQ (reference sequence). V shed 4 bases and J shed 11 bases, with 18 bases lying between them. The CDR3 length is 15 residues. Exclusions: uncontrolled infection, other autoimmune disease, pregnancy, lactation. Sample: blood. The gene calls are TRBV13 and TRBJ1-6; D is undetermined. This clonotype was sampled from a young woman with Graves' hyperthyroidism. In DNA, the CDR3 is TGTGCCAGCAGCTCCCAGACACCACCTAGGGCACCCCTCCACTTT. This translates into CASSSQTPPRAPLHF.